Shown below are 18 T cell receptor beta chains from a single sample sequenced in a study of cytomegalovirus exposure and HLA in healthy donors. The data were produced by immunoSEQ multiplex PCR, yet TCRdb's version contains in-frame clones alone and is incomplete. The repertoire includes 150,000 or so clones, 70% to 90% of them detected once, and 2% to 2.5% sits in the top ten. Sequencing input: PBMCs. All receptors come from a human donor in good health.

The chain recombines TRBV28 with TRBJ2-2; TRBD2 is a possible D gene (5 bases). This CDR3 contains 15 residues. The germline gives CDR1 MDHEN, CDR2 SYDVKM. Trimming cost V 4 bases and J 5 bases, with 14 bases left between them. The CDR3: CASSSLGEDTGELFF. CDR3 in DNA: TGTGCCAGCAGTTCCCTCGGGGAAGATACCGGGGAGCTGTTTTTT. The full variable domain, rest sourced from reference TRBV28 and TRBJ2-2, is DVKVTQSSRYLVKRTGEKVFLECVQDMDHENMFWYRQDPGLGLRLIYFSYDVKMKEKGDIPEGYSVSREKKERFSLILESASTNQTSMYLCASSSLGEDTGELFFGEGSRLTVL.

This clone has only one observation. This chain connects TRBV15 to TRBJ2-3; D might be TRBD2 (5 bases). CDR3 length: 16 residues. Trimming left V 3 bases short and J 2 bases short, with 15 bases between. The germline V gene encodes CDR1 LNHNV and CDR2 YYDKDF (reference sequence). The chain's CDR3 is CATSSGLAGHTDTQYF. The CDR3 region has the DNA TGTGCCACCAGCAGCGGTCTGGCGGGCCACACAGATACGCAGTATTTT.

The chain carries TRBV30 and TRBJ2-7; 8 bases are a match to TRBD1. V was pared by 3 bases and J by 1 base, with 5 bases of the junction left unmatched. Per the germline V gene, CDR1 is GTSNPN and CDR2 is SVGIG (reference sequence). The CDR3 loop spans 14 amino acids. CDR3 bases: TGTGCCTGGAGAGCCGGGACAGGATCCTACGAGCAGTACTTC. This sequence encodes CAWRAGTGSYEQYF.

The V gene is TRBV7-6, the J gene TRBJ2-7, with D perhaps matching TRBD2 (5 bases). The germline V gene encodes CDR1 SGHVS and CDR2 FNYEAQ. This CDR3 is 14 amino acids long. Trimming took off 1 base at V and 7 bases at J, with 14 bases between the two ends. CDR3 in DNA: TGTGCCAGCAGCTTAGGGACTTCGTCGAGGGAGCAGTACTTC. Its protein is CASSLGTSSREQYF. Filled out from reference TRBV7-6 and TRBJ2-7, the complete variable domain reads GAGVSQSPRYKVTKRGQDVALRCDPISGHVSLYWYRQALGQGPEFLTYFNYEAQQDKSGLPNDRFSAERPEGSISTLTIQRTEQRDSAMYRCASSLGTSSREQYFGPGTRLTVT.

This chain connects TRBV21-1 to TRBJ2-7; TRBD2 is taken as the D call from the table, unchecked against the DNA. TRBV21-1 is described as a pseudogene. This CDR3 comprises 15 residues. The CDR3 sequence is CAGVKGGLIYYEQYF. Here the CDR3 DNA reads TGTGCCGGAGTAAAGGGAGGTTTAATATACTACGAGCAGTACTTC.

This chain connects TRBV7-2 to TRBJ2-5; 9 bases align to TRBD2. Looked up from germline, CDR1 is SGHTA and CDR2 is FQGNSA. The CDR3 is made up of 16 amino acids. Trimming took 1 base from V and 0 from J; bases not matched to a gene: 3. CDR3 region: CASSLVAGGYQETQYF. DNA for the CDR3: TGTGCCAGCAGCTTAGTGGCGGGAGGGTACCAAGAGACCCAGTACTTC. Filled out from reference TRBV7-2 and TRBJ2-5, the complete variable domain reads GAGVSQSPSNKVTEKGKDVELRCDPISGHTALYWYRQSLGQGLEFLIYFQGNSAPDKSGLPSDRFSAERTGGSVSTLTIQRTQQEDSAVYLCASSLVAGGYQETQYFGPGTRLLVL.

The V and J genes are TRBV2 and TRBJ1-1, with D possibly TRBD1 on 6 matching bases. V gave up 10 bases and J gave up 4 bases, with 16 bases separating them. The CDR3 sequence is 13 residues long. Germline-derived CDR1 and CDR2 are SNHLY and FYNNEI. This CDR3 reads CAIHREWGTEAFF. The DNA of the CDR3 is TGTGCCATCCACAGGGAATGGGGCACTGAAGCTTTCTTT.

The CDR3 loop reads CAGGDRGLPDTQYF. The CDR3 region has the DNA TGTGCCGGGGGGGACAGGGGGCTTCCAGATACGCAGTATTTT. The chain couples TRBV28 to TRBJ2-3, with 12 bases aligning to TRBD1. V was pared by 11 bases and J by 4 bases, with 7 bases of the junction left unmatched. The CDR3 extends over 14 amino acids. The V gene's germline CDR1 is MDHEN and CDR2 SYDVKM.

The chain couples TRBV6-1 to TRBJ1-2; TRBD1 matches 8 bases. The CDR3 extends over 14 amino acids. The V gene end was trimmed by 6 bases and the J gene end by 4 bases; junction bases not matched to a gene: 7. CDR1 is MNHNS and CDR2 is SASEGT in the germline V gene. CDR3 protein: CASRTDRASYGYTF. The CDR3 DNA sequence: TGTGCCAGCAGGACGGACAGGGCTAGCTATGGCTACACCTTC.

The chain links TRBV19 to TRBJ1-2; 7 bases are a match to TRBD1. This CDR3 has 15 amino acids. Germline-derived CDR1 and CDR2 are LNHDA and SQIVND (reference sequence). The J segment lost 4 bases and the V segment lost 6 bases, leaving 11 bases of the junction unmatched. The CDR3 sequence is CASRPERDSPYGYTF. The CDR3 DNA reads as TGTGCCAGTAGGCCAGAACGGGACAGCCCCTATGGCTACACCTTC.

V usage is TRBV19 and J usage is TRBJ1-5; perhaps TRBD1 as D (6 bases). Deletions cut 7 bases from V and 4 bases from J, with 11 bases between. Germline values: CDR1 LNHDA, CDR2 SQIVND (reference sequence). The CDR3 extends over 13 amino acids. DNA of the CDR3: TGTGCCAGTAAGGACAGAGAGAATCAGCCCCAGCATTTT. It yields the protein CASKDRENQPQHF.

The chain has TRBV7-6 and TRBJ2-2; 8 bases line up with TRBD2. The germline CDR1 and CDR2 sequences are SGHVS and FNYEAQ. Trimming took 5 bases from V and 3 from J; bases not matched to a gene: 11. CDR3 length: 17 residues. CDR3 sequence reads: CASSLRAGGDDTGELFF. The CDR3 nucleotides read TGTGCCAGCAGCCTCCGGGCGGGGGGAGACGACACCGGGGAGCTGTTTTTT.

The genes are TRBV12-5 and TRBJ2-6; the D is unclear. The CDR3 spans 13 residues. Trimming shortened V by 7 bases and J by 0 bases, and 4 bases separated the two germline ends. Per the germline V gene, CDR1 is LGHNT and CDR2 is FRNRAP. CDR3 region: CASAHSGANVLTF. CDR3 DNA sequence: TGTGCTAGTGCCCACTCTGGGGCCAACGTCCTGACTTTC.

This clone was seen a single time. V is TRBV30 and J is TRBJ1-1, with D possibly matching TRBD1 (6 bases). This CDR3 comprises 12 residues. Germline CDR1 is GTSNPN and CDR2 is SVGIG (reference sequence). CDR3: CARNEGGTEAFF. The CDR3 DNA is TGTGCTCGGAATGAGGGGGGGACTGAAGCTTTCTTT.

The genes are TRBV21-1 and TRBJ2-7; no check of the table's D call, TRBD2, against the DNA was made. TRBV21-1 is labeled a pseudogene. The CDR3 runs 17 residues. CDR3 amino acids: CASREVGREGCFYEQYF. CDR3 DNA: TGTGCCAGCAGAGAGGTCGGGCGGGAGGGATGTTTCTACGAGCAGTACTTC.

For the CDR3, the DNA is TGTGCCAGCAGTACCGGACAGGTTCTCGGGGCCAACGTCCTGACTTTC. Amino acids: CASSTGQVLGANVLTF. The chain joins TRBV2 to TRBJ2-6; TRBD1 agrees at 7 bases. Germline V gene data show CDR1 as SNHLY and CDR2 as FYNNEI. This CDR3 spans 16 amino acids. The V and J ends lost 5 bases and 4 bases, in that order; junction bases with no gene match: 8. Full variable domain (remainder filled in from reference TRBV2 and TRBJ2-6): EPEVTQTPSHQVTQMGQEVILRCVPISNHLYFYWYRQILGQKVEFLVSFYNNEISEKSEIFDDQFSVERPDGSNFTLKIRSTKLEDSAMYFCASSTGQVLGANVLTFGAGSRLTVL.

This clone was seen a handful of times. The chain recombines TRBV2 with TRBJ1-5; possibly TRBD1 for D (5 bases). Germline values: CDR1 SNHLY, CDR2 FYNNEI. V dropped 4 bases and J dropped 9 bases, with 13 bases sitting between them. The CDR3 loop spans 13 amino acids. CDR3 sequence reads: CASSVQGKGPQHF. CDR3 sequence (DNA): TGTGCCAGCAGTGTGCAGGGAAAGGGGCCCCAGCATTTT.

V usage is TRBV7-9 and J usage is TRBJ2-7, with D possibly matching TRBD2 (6 bases). The CDR3 totals 14 residues. Germline V gives CDR1 SEHNR, CDR2 FQNEAQ (reference sequence). V was clipped by 1 base and J by 4 bases, with 11 bases between them. Here the CDR3 reads CASSLVPGTYEQYF. The CDR3 DNA reads as TGTGCCAGCAGCTTAGTTCCCGGGACTTACGAGCAGTACTTC.